These 27 T cell receptor beta chains came from one sample sequenced in a study of tissue T cells after allogeneic stem cell transplantation. The data were produced by immunoSEQ multiplex PCR, yet TCRdb's version contains in-frame clones alone and is incomplete. The sample records almost 6,000 clones, 48% being singletons. Time point indicated: mouse harvest day 7 after allogeneic transplant. Each mouse received 10^7 T-cell-depleted marrow cells plus 10^6 splenic CD5+ T cells by tail vein. Sequenced material: gut tissue. All receptors come from a female BALB/c mouse given C57BL/6 T cells with graft-versus-host disease after an allogeneic hematopoietic cell transplant.

About this clone itself: Gene names are mouse gene names. Sequencing ends 1 residue short of the CDR3 end; the germline J gene provides the rest. This chain connects TRBV16 to TRBJ1-3; no firm D call. V lost 2 bases, J lost 0 bases, and 8 bases lay in between. The V gene's germline CDR1 is SGHSA and CDR2 FRNQAP. This CDR3 has 15 amino acids. CDR3 DNA, as far as it was read: TGTGCAAGCAGCTTAAAAGGGAATTCTGGAAATACGCTCTAT. Translating gives CASSLKGNSGNTLY. The complete CDR3 reads CASSLKGNSGNTLYF.

Turning to this clone: Gene names are mouse gene names. Read coverage stops 1 residue before the CDR3 terminus; the germline J gene supplies the remainder. The rearrangement joins TRBV3 to TRBJ1-5; 9 bases fit TRBD1. CDR1 is SNHLY and CDR2 is FYNGKV in the germline V gene (reference sequence). This CDR3 is 14 amino acids long. J gave up 7 bases and V 6 bases, and 7 bases lay outside the gene matches. CDR3 sequence: CASSPQGARQAPLF. The sequenced part of the CDR3 DNA is TGTGCCAGCAGTCCACAGGGGGCTCGGCAGGCTCCGCTT. Based on the CDR3 plus reference TRBV3 and TRBJ1-5, the full variable domain is GPKVLQIPSHQIIDMGQMVTLNCDPVSNHLYFYWYKQILGQQMEFLVNFYNGKVMEKSKLFKDQFSVERPDGSYFTLKIQPTALEDSAVYFCASSPQGARQAPLFGEGTRLSVL.

Note on this clone: The gene symbols are mouse symbols. The CDR3 end is not reached by the read, which stops 1 residue before it; the germline J gene fills it in. The chain uses TRBV26 and TRBJ1-1, with 9 positions matching TRBD1. The CDR3 is 14 amino acids. Germline-derived CDR1 and CDR2 are KGHPV and FQNQEV (reference sequence). Germline trimming cut 3 bases from V and 4 bases from J; bases unmatched to any gene: 3. CDR3: CASSLGTGTTEVFF. The covered CDR3 bases are TGTGCCAGCAGTCTAGGGACAGGGACCACAGAAGTCTTC.

On this clone: Genes and germline come from the mouse. The missing CDR3 end, 1 residue past where the read stops, is filled in from the germline J gene. The chain is built from TRBV26 and TRBJ2-7, with D perhaps given as TRBD1 or TRBD2 (5 bases each). The CDR3 sequence is 14 residues long. Trimming removed 2 bases from V and 0 bases from J, with 8 bases in between. CDR1 and CDR2 (germline): KGHPV, FQNQEV (reference sequence). The CDR3 loop reads CASSLRGFSYEQYF. The part of the CDR3 DNA that was read is TGTGCCAGCAGTCTGAGGGGCTTCTCCTATGAACAGTAC.

As to this clone: Each gene name is a mouse one. The read falls 1 residue short of the CDR3 end, and the missing part is taken from the germline J gene. The genes are TRBV12-2 and TRBJ2-5; D is undetermined. The V end lost 0 bases, the J end lost 2 bases, and 8 bases lay between the germline ends. In germline, CDR1 is SGHLS, CDR2 HYDKME. The CDR3 is made up of 14 amino acids. The sequenced part of the CDR3 DNA is TGTGCCAGCTCTCTCGAGCTGAGCCAAGACACCCAGTAC. Protein product: CASSLELSQDTQY. The entire CDR3 protein is CASSLELSQDTQYF.

As concerns this clone: Gene names refer to mouse genes. The read stops 1 residue short of the end of the CDR3; the missing end is completed from the germline J gene. The genes are TRBV19 and TRBJ2-4; 12 nucleotides line up with TRBD1. CDR1 FNHDT and CDR2 SITEND come from the germline V gene (reference sequence). With 8 bases clipped from V and 1 base from J, the junction kept 8 bases outside the gene matches. The CDR3 length is 16 residues. This CDR3 reads CAREPGQGAGQNTLYF. Partial CDR3 DNA: TGTGCCAGGGAACCGGGACAGGGGGCGGGTCAAAACACCTTGTAC.

Comments on this clone: The gene names given are mouse names. The read ends 1 residue shy of where the CDR3 ends; the end is completed using the germline J gene. The gene calls are TRBV3 and TRBJ2-4; D may be TRBD1 or TRBD2 (7 bases each). Deletions cut 2 bases from V and 0 bases from J, with 12 bases between. Germline V gene lookup returns CDR1 SNHLY and CDR2 FYNGKV (reference sequence). This CDR3 has 16 residues. The CDR3 is CASSLQGGSSQNTLYF. The sequenced part of the CDR3 DNA is TGTGCCAGCAGCTTACAGGGGGGGTCTAGTCAAAACACCTTGTAC. The full variable domain, in which reference TRBV3 and TRBJ2-4 provide the parts outside the CDR3, is GPKVLQIPSHQIIDMGQMVTLNCDPVSNHLYFYWYKQILGQQMEFLVNFYNGKVMEKSKLFKDQFSVERPDGSYFTLKIQPTALEDSAVYFCASSLQGGSSQNTLYFGAGTRLSVL.

Of note for this clone: Mouse gene names apply. The CDR3: CASSLGGSSPLYF. CDR3 bases read: TGTGCAAGCAGCTTAGGAGGGAGTTCGCCCCTCTAC. J is TRBJ1-6 and V is TRBV16, with unresolved D. The read halts 1 residue ahead of the CDR3 end, with the missing end drawn from the germline J gene. TRBJ1-6 counts as an open reading frame of uncertain function. Trimming pared 1 base from V and 9 bases from J, leaving 7 bases between. The CDR3 has 13 amino acids. CDR1 and CDR2 from the germline V gene are SGHSA and FRNQAP.

The table lists this clone with a count of one. These gene names are mouse names. Read coverage stops 1 residue before the CDR3 terminus; the germline J gene supplies the remainder. The chain joins TRBV26 to TRBJ1-5; D call uncertain. Trimming shortened V by 0 bases and J by 0 bases, and 6 bases separated the two germline ends. The CDR3 runs to 15 residues. Per the germline V gene, CDR1 is KGHPV and CDR2 is FQNQEV (reference sequence). The CDR3 sequence: CASSLSGYNNQAPLF. CDR3 DNA (partial): TGTGCCAGCAGTCTGTCGGGGTATAACAACCAGGCTCCGCTT.

This clone was counted between two and nine times. Mouse gene names apply. Coverage ceases 1 residue before the CDR3 finishes, and the germline J gene fills in the end. Other DNA variants within this sample encode the same CDR3. This rearrangement joins TRBV26 to TRBJ2-7; D unresolved. V lost 2 bases and J lost 4, with 6 bases in between. This CDR3 has 12 residues. Per germline, CDR1 KGHPV and CDR2 FQNQEV (reference sequence). CDR3 residues: CASSLGQYEQYF. The covered CDR3 bases are TGTGCCAGCAGTCTGGGGCAGTATGAACAGTAC. Full variable domain (remainder filled in from reference TRBV26 and TRBJ2-7): NSKVIQTPRYLVKGQGQKAKMRCIPEKGHPVVFWYQQNKNNEFKFLINFQNQEVLQQIDMTEKRFSAECPSNSPCSLEIQSSEAGDSALYLCASSLGQYEQYFGPGTRLTVL.

A note on this clone: All gene names here are mouse names. The read stops 1 residue short of the end of the CDR3; the missing end is completed from the germline J gene. The V and J genes are TRBV17 and TRBJ1-1; the match to TRBD1 covers 9 bases. V lost 3 bases and J lost 4; bases outside the gene matches: 3. The CDR3 loop spans 14 amino acids. Germline V gene lookup returns CDR1 MNHDT and CDR2 YYDKIL. CDR3 sequence: CASSRGQGVTEVFF. The DNA read from the CDR3 is TGTGCTAGCAGTAGGGGACAGGGCGTCACAGAAGTCTTC.

This clone turned up a few times. The listed genes are named as in mouse. The read terminates 1 residue before the CDR3 end, so the remaining end is supplied by the germline J gene. This chain uses TRBV26 with TRBJ2-3, with D possibly being TRBD1 (5 bases). V dropped 3 bases and J dropped 3 bases, with 7 bases sitting between them. The CDR3 spans 13 residues. Germline V gives CDR1 KGHPV, CDR2 FQNQEV (reference sequence). The CDR3 loop is CASSLNRAETLYF. The DNA read from the CDR3 is TGTGCCAGCAGTCTCAACAGGGCAGAAACGCTGTAT.

A word on this clone: Gene names denote mouse genes. From the germline J gene comes the end of the CDR3, since the read stops 1 residue before it. The chain carries TRBV23 and TRBJ2-7; whether TRBD1, the table's D call, matches the DNA was not checked. Germline V lookup: CDR1 KGHTA, CDR2 FQNQQP. The CDR3 spans 13 residues. The sequenced CDR3 bases are TGCTCCAGCAGTCAACACAGGGGCGATGAACAGTAC. Translated: CSSSQHRGDEQY. The whole CDR3 sequence reads CSSSQHRGDEQYF.

Comment on this clone: Gene labels here are mouse ones. The read stops 1 residue short of the end of the CDR3; the missing end is completed from the germline J gene. The chain carries TRBV26 and TRBJ2-4, with TRBD1 identical over 9 bases. The CDR3 has 17 residues. The V and J ends lost 2 bases and 0 bases, in that order; junction bases with no gene match: 6. The V gene's germline CDR1 is KGHPV and CDR2 FQNQEV (reference sequence). The sequenced CDR3 bases are TGTGCCAGCAGTCTGGCCGGGACAGGGAGTAGTCAAAACACCTTGTAC. This codes for CASSLAGTGSSQNTLY. The complete CDR3 reads CASSLAGTGSSQNTLYF.

Concerning this clone itself: Any gene name here is a mouse gene name. The CDR3 is cut off 1 residue early in the read; its end comes from the germline J gene. This sequence joins TRBV13-2 and TRBJ2-7, with D hard to call. The germline V and J ends were trimmed by 2 bases and 4 bases, with 7 bases remaining between them. Looked up from germline, CDR1 is NNHNN and CDR2 is SYGAGS (reference sequence). The CDR3 totals 12 residues. CDR3 bases read: TGTGCCAGCGGTGAGCCAAAATATGAACAGTAC. This gives the protein CASGEPKYEQY. The CDR3, in full, reads CASGEPKYEQYF.

This clone was counted only a few times. Gene names and germline match the mouse. Read sequence stops 1 residue before the CDR3 end, and the germline J gene provides the missing end. The V gene is TRBV26, the J gene TRBJ2-3, with 10 nucleotides matching TRBD2. The V gene's germline CDR1 is KGHPV and CDR2 FQNQEV (reference sequence). V trimming: 2 bases; J trimming: 1 base; junction bases outside the gene matches: 3. The CDR3 sequence is 16 residues long. Here the CDR3 reads CASSLLGGRRAETLYF. The covered CDR3 bases are TGTGCCAGCAGTCTGCTGGGGGGGCGCCGTGCAGAAACGCTGTAT.

This clone came up a few times. The gene names here belong to mouse. The CDR3 end is not reached by the read, which stops 1 residue before it; the germline J gene fills it in. The rearrangement links TRBV19 to TRBJ2-7; D tentatively fits TRBD1 or TRBD2 (5 bases each). The CDR3 loop spans 13 amino acids. The V gene's germline CDR1 is FNHDT and CDR2 SITEND (reference sequence). Deletions cut 2 bases from V and 0 bases from J, with 6 bases between. This chain's CDR3 is CASSMGVSYEQYF. CDR3 bases read: TGTGCCAGCAGTATGGGGGTCTCCTATGAACAGTAC.

Turning to this clone: The listed genes are named as in mouse. From the germline J gene comes the end of the CDR3, since the read stops 1 residue before it. J is TRBJ2-5 and V is TRBV12-2; TRBD2 matches 10 bases. CDR1 is SGHLS and CDR2 is HYDKME in the germline V gene. With 3 bases clipped from V and 5 bases from J, the junction kept 4 bases outside the gene matches. The CDR3 has 14 residues. The CDR3 region is CASSETGGGDTQYF. CDR3 DNA (partial): TGTGCCAGCTCTGAAACTGGGGGGGGAGACACCCAGTAC.

A remark on this clone: All gene names here are mouse names. The read comes to an end 1 residue before the CDR3 does, leaving the germline J gene to fill in the end. The chain has TRBV19 and TRBJ2-5, with D possibly being TRBD1 or TRBD2 (5 bases each). Germline V CDR1 and CDR2: FNHDT, SITEND (reference sequence). V was shortened by 2 bases and J by 6 bases, with 7 bases between the two germline ends. This CDR3 is 12 amino acids long. The CDR3 sequence is CASSMGLDTQYF. The sequenced part of the CDR3 DNA is TGTGCCAGCAGTATGGGGCTGGACACCCAGTAC.

This clone was detected a few times. Gene names are mouse gene names. The CDR3 is cut off 1 residue early in the read; its end comes from the germline J gene. The chain uses TRBV3 and TRBJ2-7, with 9 positions matching TRBD1. Germline assignment: CDR1 SNHLY and CDR2 FYNGKV (reference sequence). This CDR3 comprises 14 residues. J was trimmed by 0 bases and V by 5 bases; bases with no gene match: 2. The DNA read from the CDR3 is TGTGCCAGCAGCCGGGACAGGGTCTCCTATGAACAGTAC. Its protein is CASSRDRVSYEQY. The CDR3 in full is CASSRDRVSYEQYF. Based on the CDR3 plus reference TRBV3 and TRBJ2-7, the full variable domain is GPKVLQIPSHQIIDMGQMVTLNCDPVSNHLYFYWYKQILGQQMEFLVNFYNGKVMEKSKLFKDQFSVERPDGSYFTLKIQPTALEDSAVYFCASSRDRVSYEQYFGPGTRLTVL.

Worth noting for this clone: Mouse gene names apply. The read terminates 1 residue before the CDR3 end, so the remaining end is supplied by the germline J gene. This chain links TRBV26 with TRBJ2-1; 9 nucleotides match TRBD2. The germline V gene has CDR1 KGHPV and CDR2 FQNQEV (reference sequence). After removal of 5 bases from V and 4 bases from J, the junction contained 3 bases not matched to a gene. The CDR3 covers 14 residues. CDR3 DNA, as far as it was read: TGTGCCAGCAGTAAAGGACTGGGGTATGCTGAGCAGTTC. As protein: CASSKGLGYAEQF. The whole CDR3 protein reads CASSKGLGYAEQFF.

On this clone: Gene names denote mouse genes. The missing CDR3 end, 1 residue past where the read stops, is filled in from the germline J gene. This chain links TRBV12-2 with TRBJ1-2; the D is unclear. The CDR3 is 12 amino acids. The germline V gene encodes CDR1 SGHLS and CDR2 HYDKME. V was shortened by 4 bases and J by 3 bases, with 8 bases between the two germline ends. The CDR3 region is CASSLQDSDYTF. CDR3 bases read: TGTGCCAGCTCGCTTCAGGACTCCGACTACACC.

Details on this clone: Gene names are mouse gene names. Sequencing ends 1 residue short of the CDR3 end; the germline J gene provides the rest. The chain employs TRBV26 and TRBJ1-1; no firm D call. In germline, CDR1 is KGHPV, CDR2 FQNQEV (reference sequence). The V end lost 3 bases, the J end lost 4 bases, and 9 bases lay between the germline ends. The CDR3 is 13 amino acids. CDR3 sequence reads: CASSLRRSTEVFF. Incomplete CDR3 DNA: TGTGCCAGCAGTCTCCGGCGGTCCACAGAAGTCTTC.

Only one count was recorded for this clone. Gene names and germline refer to mouse. The observed sequence ends 1 residue before the CDR3 terminus, with the missing tail filled in from the germline J gene. Other DNA variants within this sample encode the same CDR3. The chain has TRBV26 and TRBJ2-3; 8 bases match TRBD1. CDR1 KGHPV and CDR2 FQNQEV come from the germline V gene (reference sequence). The V gene end was trimmed by 2 bases and the J gene end by 3 bases; junction bases not matched to a gene: 1. The CDR3 extends over 14 amino acids. The chain's CDR3 is CASSLRTGAETLYF. The DNA read from the CDR3 is TGTGCCAGCAGTCTGCGGACAGGGGCAGAAACGCTGTAT.

Note on this clone: Mouse names are used for the genes. The CDR3 goes on 1 residue after the read ends, and that part is filled in from the germline J gene. V gene TRBV19 combines with J gene TRBJ1-4, with D maybe TRBD1 (6 bases). The CDR3 is made up of 15 amino acids. Germline CDR1 and CDR2: FNHDT and SITEND (reference sequence). Trimming removed 0 bases from V and 4 bases from J, with 10 bases in between. CDR3 in amino acids: CASSIEGGGNERLFF. The CDR3 DNA, read in part, is TGTGCCAGCAGTATAGAGGGGGGGGGCAACGAAAGATTATTT. Based on the CDR3 plus reference TRBV19 and TRBJ1-4, the full variable domain is GGIITQTPKFLIGQEGQKLTLKCQQNFNHDTMYWYRQDSGKGLRLIYYSITENDLQKGDLSEGYDASREKKSSFSLTVTSAQKNEMAVFLCASSIEGGGNERLFFGHGTKLSVL.

By share of the sample, this clone is medium-sized. Gene names denote mouse genes. The CDR3 extends 1 residue past the end of the read, so its final part is completed from the germline J gene. The chain links TRBV26 to TRBJ2-7, with TRBD2 identical over 10 bases. The germline gives CDR1 KGHPV, CDR2 FQNQEV (reference sequence). This CDR3 comprises 13 residues. With 4 bases clipped from V and 4 bases from J, the junction kept 1 base outside the gene matches. The CDR3 loop reads CASSRDWGYEQYF. The CDR3 bases that were read are TGTGCCAGCAGTCGGGACTGGGGTTATGAACAGTAC.

Remarks on this clone: The gene names here belong to mouse. The read terminates 1 residue ahead of where the CDR3 ends, so the germline J gene completes it. The chain has TRBV26 and TRBJ1-1; D is unclear. Germline V lookup: CDR1 KGHPV, CDR2 FQNQEV (reference sequence). There are 13 residues in the CDR3. V lost 4 bases and J 1 base, leaving 7 bases between the germline ends. The sequenced part of the CDR3 DNA is TGTGCCAGCAGTCAGACAAAAAACACAGAAGTCTTC. Its protein product is CASSQTKNTEVF. In full, the CDR3 reads CASSQTKNTEVFF.